The present TCR beta chain was sequenced within a study of blood T cell repertoires in COVID-19. In the study overall: The study drew acute and convalescent COVID-19 samples from the United States, Italy and Spain.

The V gene lost 4 bases and the J gene lost 6 bases, with 25 bases spanning the gap. This CDR3 spans 18 amino acids. Germline assignment: CDR1 SGHNT and CDR2 YYREEE (reference sequence). Per the original data handling: Reference gene primer amplification gave estimated nucleated cell counts. Produced via immunoSEQ multiplex PCR; TCRdb's table is partial and in-frame only. That table supplies the V and J calls and clone size; D and trimming were determined from the DNA. This table has about 170,000 clones, about 86% appearing once. The sample holds many counts of this clone. Sequencing was done on a sample of peripheral blood. The chain is built from TRBV5-4 and TRBJ2-2; D perhaps matches TRBD2 (7 bases). The clonotype comes from a woman in her 70s who had recovered from COVID-19. Here the CDR3 reads CASSPPPTGLGGPGELFF. The CDR3 DNA reads as TGTGCCAGCAGCCCCCCGCCCACCGGACTAGGGGGGCCCGGGGAGCTGTTTTTT.